The clone carrying this T cell receptor (beta chain) was counted between two and nine times. Tagging with unique molecular identifiers was applied to individual cDNA molecules. TCRdb re-called the 5' RACE reads through MiXCR, storing one row per CDR3 protein. The top ten hold approximately 4.7% of the sample, which has 24,000 or so distinct CDR3 sequences, less than 5% seen once. Trimming stripped 3 bases from V and 5 bases from J, with 17 bases between. The CDR3 has 15 amino acids. In germline, CDR1 is SEHNR, CDR2 FQNEAQ (reference sequence). This sample stems from a study of early T cells in non-severe SARS-CoV-2 infection.

V gene TRBV7-9 combines with J gene TRBJ2-7; D is uncertain. Sequenced: whole blood. The sequence was collected from an adult who was a healthcare worker with PCR-confirmed SARS-CoV-2 infection or an uninfected control (not recorded which). The CDR3 DNA follows: TGTGCCAGCAGCTTTGGGTTGGGCGCGTGGGACGAGCAGTACTTC. Its protein is CASSFGLGAWDEQYF.